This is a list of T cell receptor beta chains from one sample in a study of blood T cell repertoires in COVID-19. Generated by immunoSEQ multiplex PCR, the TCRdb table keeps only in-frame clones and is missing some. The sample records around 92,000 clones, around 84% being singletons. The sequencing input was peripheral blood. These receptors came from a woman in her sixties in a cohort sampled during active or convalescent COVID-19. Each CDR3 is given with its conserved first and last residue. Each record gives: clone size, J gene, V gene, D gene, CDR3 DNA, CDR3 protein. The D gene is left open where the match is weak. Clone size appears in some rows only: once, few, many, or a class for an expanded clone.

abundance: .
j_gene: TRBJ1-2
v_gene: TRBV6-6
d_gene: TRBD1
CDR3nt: TGTGCCAGCAGTAACCGGGACAGGGCGATTAACTATGGCTACACCTTC
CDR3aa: CASSNRDRAINYGYTF

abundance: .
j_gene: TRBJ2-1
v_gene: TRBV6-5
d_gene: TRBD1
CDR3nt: TGTGCCAGCAGTTCCGCGGGACAGGGCGGAAATGAGCAGTTCTTC
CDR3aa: CASSSAGQGGNEQFF

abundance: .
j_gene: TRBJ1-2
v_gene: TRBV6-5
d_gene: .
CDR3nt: TGTGCCAGCAGTTGGAGCGGTCTGGACTATGGCTACACCTTC
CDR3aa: CASSWSGLDYGYTF

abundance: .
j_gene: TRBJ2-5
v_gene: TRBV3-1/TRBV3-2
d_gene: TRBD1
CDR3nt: TGTGCCAGCAGCCAAGACCTCACAGGGGGCGCCGGCCAAGAGACCCAGTACTTC
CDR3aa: CASSQDLTGGAGQETQYF

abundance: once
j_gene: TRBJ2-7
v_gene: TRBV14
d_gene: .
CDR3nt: TGTGCCAGCAGCCGGAGGGACGGTCCCTACGAGCAGTACTTC
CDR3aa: CASSRRDGPYEQYF

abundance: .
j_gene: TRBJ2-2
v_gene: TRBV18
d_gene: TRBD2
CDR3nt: TGTGCCAGCTCTCCTAGGAGCGGGAGGATGGCCGGGGAGCTGTTTTTT
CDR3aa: CASSPRSGRMAGELFF

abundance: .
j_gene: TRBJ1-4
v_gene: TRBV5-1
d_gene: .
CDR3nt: TGCGCCAGCTGGCGGGGCGAAGCTAATGAAAAACTGTTTTTT
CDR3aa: CASWRGEANEKLFF

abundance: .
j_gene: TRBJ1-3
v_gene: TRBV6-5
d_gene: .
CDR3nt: TGTGCCAGCGGGGCTGGCTCTGGAAACACCATATATTTT
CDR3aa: CASGAGSGNTIYF

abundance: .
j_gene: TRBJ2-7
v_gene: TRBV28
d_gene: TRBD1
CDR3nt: TGTGCCAGCAGGCCACCCTCTCGGGCCACTCAGACAGGGGCCTACGAGCAGTACTTC
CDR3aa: CASRPPSRATQTGAYEQYF

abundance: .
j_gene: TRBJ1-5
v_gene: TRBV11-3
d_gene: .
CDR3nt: TGTGCCAGCAGCTTAGTGTCCCGGACTGGGCCCCAGCATTTT
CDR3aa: CASSLVSRTGPQHF

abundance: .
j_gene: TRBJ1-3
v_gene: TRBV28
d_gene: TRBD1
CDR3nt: TGTGCCAGCAGTCTGACAGGGCAAACCGGAAACACCATATATTTT
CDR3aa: CASSLTGQTGNTIYF

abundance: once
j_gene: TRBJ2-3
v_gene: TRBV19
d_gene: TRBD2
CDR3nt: TGTGCCAGTAGGCTCGGGACTAGCGGGAGGATGGGCACAGATACGCAGTATTTT
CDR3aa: CASRLGTSGRMGTDTQYF

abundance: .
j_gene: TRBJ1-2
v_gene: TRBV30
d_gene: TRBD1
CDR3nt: TGTGCCTGGAGTGTAGTCCCCGGACACAGGGGCACCTATGGCTACACCTTC
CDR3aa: CAWSVVPGHRGTYGYTF

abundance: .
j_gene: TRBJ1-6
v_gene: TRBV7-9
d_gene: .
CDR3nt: TGTGCCAGCAGCTTAGATGTATTCCCTTCACCCCTCCACTTT
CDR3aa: CASSLDVFPSPLHF

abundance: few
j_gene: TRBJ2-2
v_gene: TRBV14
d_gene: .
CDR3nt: TGTGCCAGCAGCCAAGGAATGGCAAGATCGAACACCGGGGAGCTGTTTTTT
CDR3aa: CASSQGMARSNTGELFF

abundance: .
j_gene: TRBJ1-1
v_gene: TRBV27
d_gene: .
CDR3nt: TGTGCCAGCAGTTTAACAGAAAACACTGAAGCTTTCTTT
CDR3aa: CASSLTENTEAFF

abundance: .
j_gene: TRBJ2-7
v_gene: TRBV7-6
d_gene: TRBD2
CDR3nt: TGTGCCAGCAGCTTGGGCGGGAGTACCTACGAGCAGTACTTC
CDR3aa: CASSLGGSTYEQYF

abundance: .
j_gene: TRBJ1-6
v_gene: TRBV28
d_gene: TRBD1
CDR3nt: TGTGCCAGCACGGGACAGGGGATAGGAAATTCACCCCTCCACTTT
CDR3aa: CASTGQGIGNSPLHF

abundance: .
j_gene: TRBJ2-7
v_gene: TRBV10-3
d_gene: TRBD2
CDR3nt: TGTGCCATCAGTGCCGGACTAGCGGGAGGCAGCTCCTACGAGCAGTACTTC
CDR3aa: CAISAGLAGGSSYEQYF

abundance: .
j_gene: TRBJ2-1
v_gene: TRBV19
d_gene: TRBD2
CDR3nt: TGTGCCAGTAGTATTGTAGCGGGGGGCCAAAATGAGCAGTTCTTC
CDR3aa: CASSIVAGGQNEQFF

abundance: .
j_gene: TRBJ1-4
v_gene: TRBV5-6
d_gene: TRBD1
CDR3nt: TGTGCCAGCAACGGACAGGGGCCTTCCTCTAATGAAAAACTGTTTTTT
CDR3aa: CASNGQGPSSNEKLFF

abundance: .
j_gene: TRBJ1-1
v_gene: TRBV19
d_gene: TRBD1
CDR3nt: TGTGCCAGTAGTACGACCCAGACAGGGGTCACTGAAGCTTTCTTT
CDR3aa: CASSTTQTGVTEAFF

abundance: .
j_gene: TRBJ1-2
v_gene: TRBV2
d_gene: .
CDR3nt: TGTGCCAGCAGTGAAGCGGGACATTCTAGTGGGTATGGCTACACCTTC
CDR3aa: CASSEAGHSSGYGYTF

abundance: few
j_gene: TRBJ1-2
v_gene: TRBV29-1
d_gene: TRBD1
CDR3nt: TGCAGCGTAACCCCCGGGACAGGGGCCATCTATGGCTACACCTTC
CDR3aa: CSVTPGTGAIYGYTF

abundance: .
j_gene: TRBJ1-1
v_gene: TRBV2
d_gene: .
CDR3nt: TGTGCCAGCAAGCCGAACACTGAAGCTTTCTTT
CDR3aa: CASKPNTEAFF

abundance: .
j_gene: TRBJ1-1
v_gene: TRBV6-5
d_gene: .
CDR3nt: TGTGCCAGCAGTACCCTGGGGGGGGGCAACACTGAAGCTTTCTTT
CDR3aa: CASSTLGGGNTEAFF

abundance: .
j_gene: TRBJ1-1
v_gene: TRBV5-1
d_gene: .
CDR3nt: TGCGCCAGCACCTTGAGCGGGGGGGTGAACACTGAAGCTTTCTTT
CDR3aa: CASTLSGGVNTEAFF

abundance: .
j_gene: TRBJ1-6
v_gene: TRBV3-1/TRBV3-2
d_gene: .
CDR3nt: TGTGCCAGCAGCCCCCTCTTGTCGAGCTCCTATAATTCACCCCTCCACTTT
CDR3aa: CASSPLLSSSYNSPLHF

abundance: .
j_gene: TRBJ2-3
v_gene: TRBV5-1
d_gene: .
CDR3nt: TGCGCCAGCAGCAGGGTCCCGGGGAATACGCAGTATTTT
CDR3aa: CASSRVPGNTQYF

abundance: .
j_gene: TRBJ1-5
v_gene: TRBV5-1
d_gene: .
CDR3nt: TGCGCCAGCAGCCCGGTCGGGGGCAATCAGCCCCAGCATTTT
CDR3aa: CASSPVGGNQPQHF

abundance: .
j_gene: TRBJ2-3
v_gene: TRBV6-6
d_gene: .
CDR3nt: TGTGCCAGCAGTTACGGGGGGGCTAGCACAGATACGCAGTATTTT
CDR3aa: CASSYGGASTDTQYF

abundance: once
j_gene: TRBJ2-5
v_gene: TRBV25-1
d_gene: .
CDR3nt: TGTGCCAGCAGTGCAATGGCGGGGGAGACCCAGTACTTC
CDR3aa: CASSAMAGETQYF

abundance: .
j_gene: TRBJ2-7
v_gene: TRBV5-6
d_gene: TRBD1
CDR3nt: TGTGCCAGCAGCCCCATGCCGGGACAGGGGGCCTACGAGCAGTACTTC
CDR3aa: CASSPMPGQGAYEQYF

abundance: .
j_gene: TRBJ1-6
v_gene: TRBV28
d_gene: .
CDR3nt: TGTGCCAGCAGTTTTCGCGGCGGCTATAATTCACCCCTCCACTTT
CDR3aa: CASSFRGGYNSPLHF

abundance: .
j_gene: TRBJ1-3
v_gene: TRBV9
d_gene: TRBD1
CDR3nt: TGTGCCAGCAGCGCGGGACAGGGACCCGGAAACACCATATATTTT
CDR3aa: CASSAGQGPGNTIYF

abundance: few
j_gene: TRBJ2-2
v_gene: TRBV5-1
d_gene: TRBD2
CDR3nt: TGCGCCAGCAGCTTGGAGACTAGCGGGAACCCCGGGGAGCTGTTTTTT
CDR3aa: CASSLETSGNPGELFF

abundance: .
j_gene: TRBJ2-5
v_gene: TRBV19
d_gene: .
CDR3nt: TGTGCCAGTAGTATGTTGGGCAGCCAAGAGACCCAGTACTTC
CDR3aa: CASSMLGSQETQYF

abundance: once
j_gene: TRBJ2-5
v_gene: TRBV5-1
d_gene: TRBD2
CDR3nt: TGCGCCAGCAGCTTGGAGGGTAGCGGGGGGTCGGAGACCCAGTACTTC
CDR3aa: CASSLEGSGGSETQYF

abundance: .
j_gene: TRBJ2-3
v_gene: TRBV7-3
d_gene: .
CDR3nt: TGTGCCAGCAGCTTAACGTTTCAGGGTTCTACGCAGTATTTT
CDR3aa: CASSLTFQGSTQYF

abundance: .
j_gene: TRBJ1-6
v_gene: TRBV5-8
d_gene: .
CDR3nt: TGTGCCAGCAGCTTGGGGCAGGGGAACAATTCACCCCTCCACTTT
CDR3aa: CASSLGQGNNSPLHF

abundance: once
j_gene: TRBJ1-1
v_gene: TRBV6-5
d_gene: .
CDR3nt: TGTGCCAGCAGTTACCGGGGGGCTTGGACTGAAGCTTTCTTT
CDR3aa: CASSYRGAWTEAFF

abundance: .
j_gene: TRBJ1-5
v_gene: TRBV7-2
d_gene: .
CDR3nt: TGTGCCAGCAGCTTACAGGGGACCAATCAGCCCCAGCATTTT
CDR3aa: CASSLQGTNQPQHF

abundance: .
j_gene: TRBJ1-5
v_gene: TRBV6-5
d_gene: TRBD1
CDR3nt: TGTGCCAGCAGTAAGGACAGGGGGAACAATCAGCCCCAGCATTTT
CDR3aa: CASSKDRGNNQPQHF

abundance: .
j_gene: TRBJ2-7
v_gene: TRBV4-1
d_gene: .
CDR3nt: TGCGCCAGCAGCCAAGTAGTGATGCGGGGCCTTCGAGCTACCTACGAGCAGTACTTC
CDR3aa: CASSQVVMRGLRATYEQYF

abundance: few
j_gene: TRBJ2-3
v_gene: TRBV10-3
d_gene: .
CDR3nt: TGTGCCAGACGGCGGGGCCTCACAGATACGCAGTATTTT
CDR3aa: CARRRGLTDTQYF

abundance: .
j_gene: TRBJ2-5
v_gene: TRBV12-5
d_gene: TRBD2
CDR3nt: TGTGCTAGTGGTTTTGTCGGGGGGGTCGGGGAGACCCAGTACTTC
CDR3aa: CASGFVGGVGETQYF

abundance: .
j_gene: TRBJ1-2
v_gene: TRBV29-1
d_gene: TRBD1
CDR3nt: TGCAGCGTTGAAATAGGACAGGGGCTAATTAACTATGGCTACACCTTC
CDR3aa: CSVEIGQGLINYGYTF

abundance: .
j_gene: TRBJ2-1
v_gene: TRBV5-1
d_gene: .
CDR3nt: TGCGCCAGCAGCCGAATGACTAGTTCACGGGAGCAGTTCTTC
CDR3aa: CASSRMTSSREQFF

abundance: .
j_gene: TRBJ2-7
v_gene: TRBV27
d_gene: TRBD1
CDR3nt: TGTGCCAGCAGCCTGGGACAGACTTACTCCTACGAGCAGTACTTC
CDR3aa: CASSLGQTYSYEQYF

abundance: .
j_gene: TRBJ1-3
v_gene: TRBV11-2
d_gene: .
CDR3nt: TGTGCCAGCAGCTTTGGGGCTGGGGGGACCTCTGGAAACACCATATATTTT
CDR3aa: CASSFGAGGTSGNTIYF

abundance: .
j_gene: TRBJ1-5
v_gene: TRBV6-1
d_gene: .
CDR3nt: TGTGCCAGCAGTGAAGCCGGGGGGGCGGTTCAGCCCCAGCATTTT
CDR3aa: CASSEAGGAVQPQHF

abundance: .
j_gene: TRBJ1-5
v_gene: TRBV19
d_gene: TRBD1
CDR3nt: TGTGCCAGTAGGGGGGCGGACAGGTTTAATCAGCCCCAGCATTTT
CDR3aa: CASRGADRFNQPQHF

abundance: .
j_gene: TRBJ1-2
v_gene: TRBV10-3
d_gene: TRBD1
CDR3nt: TGTGCCATCAGTGAGTCTACAGGGGGTCGGTCTGGCTACACCTTC
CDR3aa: CAISESTGGRSGYTF